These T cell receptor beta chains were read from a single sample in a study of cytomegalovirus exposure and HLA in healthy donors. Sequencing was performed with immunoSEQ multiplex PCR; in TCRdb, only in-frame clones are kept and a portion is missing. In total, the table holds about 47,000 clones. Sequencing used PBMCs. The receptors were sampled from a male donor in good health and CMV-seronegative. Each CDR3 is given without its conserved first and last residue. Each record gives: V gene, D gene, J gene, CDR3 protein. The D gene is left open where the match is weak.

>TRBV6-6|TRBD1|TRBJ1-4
ASSYGTGLSNEKLF
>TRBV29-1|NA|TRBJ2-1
SVEDQARPYNEQF
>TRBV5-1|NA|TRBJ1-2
ASNRGQRHYGYT
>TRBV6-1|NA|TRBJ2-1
ASKTGTSLNEQF
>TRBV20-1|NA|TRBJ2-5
SARAGETQY
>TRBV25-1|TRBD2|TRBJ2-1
ASSEYVRSGGGDEQF
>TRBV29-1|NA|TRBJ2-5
SVDRQETQY
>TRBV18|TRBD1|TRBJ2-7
ASSPGQGFDEQY
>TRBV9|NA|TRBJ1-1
ASSVVQEHTEAF
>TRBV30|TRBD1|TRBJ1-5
AGRDRTGFNQPQH
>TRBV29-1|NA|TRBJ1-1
SVTPDTEAF
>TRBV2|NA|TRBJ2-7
ASSETDSHEQY
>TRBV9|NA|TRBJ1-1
ASSVVKASSTEAF
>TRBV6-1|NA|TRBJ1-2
ASREGPGGYGYT
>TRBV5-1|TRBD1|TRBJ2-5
ASSMRAGTVSETQY
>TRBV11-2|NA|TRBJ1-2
ASSLSGEYGYT
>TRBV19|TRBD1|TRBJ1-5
ASSRGQGFQPQH
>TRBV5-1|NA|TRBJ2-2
ASSLWTGELF
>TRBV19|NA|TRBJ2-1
ASSVSNEQF
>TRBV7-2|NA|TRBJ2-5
ASSLSPARGQETQY
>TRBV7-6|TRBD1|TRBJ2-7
ASSERTGLNNEQY
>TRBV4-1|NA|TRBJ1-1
ASKKIIQTTNTEAF
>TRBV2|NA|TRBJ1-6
ASNQGEPLH
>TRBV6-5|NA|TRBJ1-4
ASKTGWRNEKLF
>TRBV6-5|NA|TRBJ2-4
ASSYGGGWVNIQY
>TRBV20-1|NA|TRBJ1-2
SYRVPYGYT
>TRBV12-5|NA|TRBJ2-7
ASGPGYEQY
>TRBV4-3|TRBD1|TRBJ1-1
ASSQGGTGMTEAF
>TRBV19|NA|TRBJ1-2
ASSISPGSAYGYT
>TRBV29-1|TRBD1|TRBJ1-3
SVTGGRRSGNTIY
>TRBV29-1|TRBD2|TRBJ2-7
SVEDQRASGNYEQY
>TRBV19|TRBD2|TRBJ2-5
ASSPLAGKETQY
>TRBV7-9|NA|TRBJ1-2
ASSLETAVYGYT
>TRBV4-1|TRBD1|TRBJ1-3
ASSLTTGARGGNTIY
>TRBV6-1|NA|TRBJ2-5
ASSASGHGQETQY
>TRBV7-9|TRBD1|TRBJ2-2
ASSPSRRDRGYTGELF
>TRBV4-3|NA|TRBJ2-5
ASSQDGGETQY
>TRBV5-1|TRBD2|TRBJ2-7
ASSLASLTSGTPYEQY
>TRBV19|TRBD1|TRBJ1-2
AIQKGTAGYT
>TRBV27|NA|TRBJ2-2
ASSSSADHTGELF
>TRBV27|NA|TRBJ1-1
ASGQGGTEAF
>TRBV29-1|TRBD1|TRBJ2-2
SVEVRQGAGELF
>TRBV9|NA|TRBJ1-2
ASSPSRVEYYGYT
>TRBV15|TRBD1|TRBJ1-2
ATSRETLYRGLDGHT
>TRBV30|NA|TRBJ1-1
AWKLLDRENTEAF
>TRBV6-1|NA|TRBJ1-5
ASTPGIVGNQPQH
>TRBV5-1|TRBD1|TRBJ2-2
ATGTGAPGELF
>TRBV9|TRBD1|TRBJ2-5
ASSDGGTGEETQY